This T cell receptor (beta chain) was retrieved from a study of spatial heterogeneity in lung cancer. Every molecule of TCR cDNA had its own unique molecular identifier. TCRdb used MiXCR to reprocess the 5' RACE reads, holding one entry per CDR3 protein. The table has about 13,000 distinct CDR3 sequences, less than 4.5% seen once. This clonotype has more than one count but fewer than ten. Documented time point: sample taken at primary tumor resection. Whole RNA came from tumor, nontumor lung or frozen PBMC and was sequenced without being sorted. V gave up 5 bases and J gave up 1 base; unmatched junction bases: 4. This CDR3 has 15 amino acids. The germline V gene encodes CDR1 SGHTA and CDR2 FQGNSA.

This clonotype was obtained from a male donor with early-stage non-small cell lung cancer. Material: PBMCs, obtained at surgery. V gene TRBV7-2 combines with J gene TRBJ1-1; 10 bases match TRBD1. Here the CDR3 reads CASSRGQGKNTEAFF. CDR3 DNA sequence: TGTGCCAGCAGCAGGGGACAGGGGAAGAACACTGAAGCTTTCTTT.